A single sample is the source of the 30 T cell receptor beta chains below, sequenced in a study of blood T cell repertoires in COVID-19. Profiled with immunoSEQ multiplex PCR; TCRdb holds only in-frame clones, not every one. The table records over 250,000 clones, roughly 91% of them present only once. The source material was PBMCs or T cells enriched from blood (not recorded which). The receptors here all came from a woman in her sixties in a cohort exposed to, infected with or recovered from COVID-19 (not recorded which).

The CDR3 DNA reads as TGCGCCAGCAGTGAGGTCTATTTTCCCGGGGAGCTGTTTTTT. Its translation: CASSEVYFPGELFF. The V call is TRBV10-2, the J call TRBJ2-2, with D hard to call. V gave up 2 bases and J gave up 6 bases, with 10 bases separating them. CDR3 length: 14 residues. Germline-derived CDR1 and CDR2 are WSHSY and SAAADI.

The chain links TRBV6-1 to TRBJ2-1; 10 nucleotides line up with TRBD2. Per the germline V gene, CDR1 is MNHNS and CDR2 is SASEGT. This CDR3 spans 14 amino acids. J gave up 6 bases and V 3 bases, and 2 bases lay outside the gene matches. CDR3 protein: CASSDGLAVNEQFF. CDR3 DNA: TGTGCCAGCAGTGACGGACTAGCGGTCAATGAGCAGTTCTTC.

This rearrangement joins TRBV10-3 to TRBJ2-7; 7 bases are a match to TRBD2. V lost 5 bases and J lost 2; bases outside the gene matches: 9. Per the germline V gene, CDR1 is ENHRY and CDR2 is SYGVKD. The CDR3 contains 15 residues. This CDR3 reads CAISNTGGLTYEQYF. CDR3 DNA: TGTGCCATCAGTAATACGGGAGGACTAACCTACGAGCAGTACTTC.

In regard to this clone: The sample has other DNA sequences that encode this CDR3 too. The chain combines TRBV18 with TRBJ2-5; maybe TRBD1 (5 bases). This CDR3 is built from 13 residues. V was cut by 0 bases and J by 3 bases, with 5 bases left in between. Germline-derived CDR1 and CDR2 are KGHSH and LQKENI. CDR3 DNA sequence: TGTGCCAGCTCACCACCAGGGGAAGAGACCCAGTACTTC. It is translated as CASSPPGEETQYF.

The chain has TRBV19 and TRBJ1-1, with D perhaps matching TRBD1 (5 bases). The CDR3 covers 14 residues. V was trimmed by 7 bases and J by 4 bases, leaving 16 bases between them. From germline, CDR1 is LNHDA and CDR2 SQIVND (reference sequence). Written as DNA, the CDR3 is TGTGCCAGTACAATGGGGGAGGGCTTCACTGAAGCTTTCTTT. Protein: CASTMGEGFTEAFF.

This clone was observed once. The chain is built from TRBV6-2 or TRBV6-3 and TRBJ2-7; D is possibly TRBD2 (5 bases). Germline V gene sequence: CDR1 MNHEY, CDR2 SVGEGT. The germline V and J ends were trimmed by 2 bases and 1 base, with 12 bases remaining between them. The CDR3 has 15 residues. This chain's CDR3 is CASSYPYGESYEQYF. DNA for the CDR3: TGTGCCAGCAGTTACCCGTACGGGGAATCCTACGAGCAGTACTTC.

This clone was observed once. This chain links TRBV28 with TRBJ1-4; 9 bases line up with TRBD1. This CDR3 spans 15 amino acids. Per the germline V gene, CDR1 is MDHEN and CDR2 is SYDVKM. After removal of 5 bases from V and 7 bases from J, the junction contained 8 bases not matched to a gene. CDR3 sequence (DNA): TGTGCCAGCAGTGCGCCGGGACAGGGTAGTGAAAAACTGTTTTTT. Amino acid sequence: CASSAPGQGSEKLFF.

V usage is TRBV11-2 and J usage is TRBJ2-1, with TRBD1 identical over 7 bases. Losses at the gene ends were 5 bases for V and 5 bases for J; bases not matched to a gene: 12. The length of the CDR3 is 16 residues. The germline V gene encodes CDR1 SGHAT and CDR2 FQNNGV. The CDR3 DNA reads TGTGCCAGCAGCAGGGGGACAGCGATACCCGACAATGAGCAGTTCTTC. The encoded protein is CASSRGTAIPDNEQFF.

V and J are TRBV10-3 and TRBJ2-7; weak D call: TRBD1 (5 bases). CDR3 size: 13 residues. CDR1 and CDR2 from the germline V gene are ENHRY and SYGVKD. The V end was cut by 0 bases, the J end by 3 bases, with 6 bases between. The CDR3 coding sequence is TGTGCCATCAGTGAGTCGGACAACTACGAGCAGTACTTC. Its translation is CAISESDNYEQYF.

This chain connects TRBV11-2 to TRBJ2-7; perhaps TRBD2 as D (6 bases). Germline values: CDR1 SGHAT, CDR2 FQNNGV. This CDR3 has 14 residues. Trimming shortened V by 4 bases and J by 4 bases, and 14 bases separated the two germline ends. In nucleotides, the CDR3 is TGTGCCAGCAGCTCTTCCGGGACTCGGTACGAGCAGTACTTC. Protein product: CASSSSGTRYEQYF.

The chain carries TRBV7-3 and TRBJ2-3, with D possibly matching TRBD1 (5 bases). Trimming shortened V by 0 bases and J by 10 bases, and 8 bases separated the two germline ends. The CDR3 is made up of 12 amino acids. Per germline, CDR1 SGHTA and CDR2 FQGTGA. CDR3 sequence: CASSLTQGPQYF. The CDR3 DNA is TGTGCCAGCAGCTTAACGCAGGGTCCGCAGTATTTT.

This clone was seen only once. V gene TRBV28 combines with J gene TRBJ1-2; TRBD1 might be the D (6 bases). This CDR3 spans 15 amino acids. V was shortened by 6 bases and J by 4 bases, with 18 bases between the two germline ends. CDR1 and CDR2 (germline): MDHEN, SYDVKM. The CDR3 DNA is TGTGCCAGCAGAAGAACAGGGAACTCGGGCTATGGCTACACCTTC. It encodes CASRRTGNSGYGYTF.

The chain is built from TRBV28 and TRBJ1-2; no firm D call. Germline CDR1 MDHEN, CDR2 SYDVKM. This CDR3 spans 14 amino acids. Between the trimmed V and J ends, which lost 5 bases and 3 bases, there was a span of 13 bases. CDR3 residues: CASSPPPGYYGYTF. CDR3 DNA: TGTGCCAGCAGTCCACCTCCGGGTTACTATGGCTACACCTTC.

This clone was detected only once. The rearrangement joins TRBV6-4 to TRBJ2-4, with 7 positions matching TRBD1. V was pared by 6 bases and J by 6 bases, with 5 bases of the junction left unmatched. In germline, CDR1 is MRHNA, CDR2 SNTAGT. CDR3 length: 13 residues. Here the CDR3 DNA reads TGTGCCAGCAGAGGGGGCCGCTTAAACATTCAGTACTTC. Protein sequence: CASRGGRLNIQYF.

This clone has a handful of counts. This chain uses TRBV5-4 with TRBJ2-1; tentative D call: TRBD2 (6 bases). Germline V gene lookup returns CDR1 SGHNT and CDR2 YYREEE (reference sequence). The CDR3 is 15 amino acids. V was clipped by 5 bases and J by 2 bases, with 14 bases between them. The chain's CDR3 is CASSASVLTYNEQFF. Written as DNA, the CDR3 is TGTGCCAGCAGTGCTAGCGTCCTAACCTACAATGAGCAGTTCTTC. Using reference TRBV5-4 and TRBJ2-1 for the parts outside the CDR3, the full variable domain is ETGVTQSPTHLIKTRGQQVTLRCSSQSGHNTVSWYQQALGQGPQFIFQYYREEENGRGNFPPRFSGLQFPNYSSELNVNALELDDSALYLCASSASVLTYNEQFFGPGTRLTVL.

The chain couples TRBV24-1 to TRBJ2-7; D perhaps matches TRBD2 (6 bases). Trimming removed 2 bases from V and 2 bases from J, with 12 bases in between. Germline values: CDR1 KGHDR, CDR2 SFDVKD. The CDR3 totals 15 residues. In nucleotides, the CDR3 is TGTGCCACCAGTGATTCGTGGGGACTGACCTACGAGCAGTACTTC. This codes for CATSDSWGLTYEQYF.

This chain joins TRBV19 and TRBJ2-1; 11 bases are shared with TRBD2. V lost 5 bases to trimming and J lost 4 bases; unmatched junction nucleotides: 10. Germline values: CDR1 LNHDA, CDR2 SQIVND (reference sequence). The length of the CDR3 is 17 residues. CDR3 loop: CASSGTPGLAVYNEQFF. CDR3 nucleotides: TGTGCCAGTAGTGGGACGCCGGGACTAGCGGTATACAATGAGCAGTTCTTC.

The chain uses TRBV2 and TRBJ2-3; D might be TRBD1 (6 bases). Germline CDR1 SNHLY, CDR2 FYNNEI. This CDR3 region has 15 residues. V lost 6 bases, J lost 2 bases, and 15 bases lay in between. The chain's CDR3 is CASRRLGTLTDTQYF. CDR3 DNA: TGTGCCAGCAGGAGGTTGGGGACACTCACAGATACGCAGTATTTT.

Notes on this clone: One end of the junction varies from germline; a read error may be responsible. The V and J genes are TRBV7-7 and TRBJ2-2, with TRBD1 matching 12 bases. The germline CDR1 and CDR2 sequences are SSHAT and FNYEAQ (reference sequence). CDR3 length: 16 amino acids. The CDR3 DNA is TGTGCTAGCAGCTTCCGGGACAGGGGGCGCGGCGGGGAGCTGTTTTTT. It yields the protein CASSFRDRGRGGELFF.

This CDR3 is CASSKALGGRLYNEQFF. CDR3 in DNA: TGTGCCAGCAGCAAAGCGCTTGGCGGGAGGTTGTACAATGAGCAGTTCTTC. This sequence joins TRBV21-1 and TRBJ2-1; TRBD2 is taken as the D call from the table, unchecked against the DNA. TRBV21-1 is listed as a pseudogene. This CDR3 is built from 17 residues.

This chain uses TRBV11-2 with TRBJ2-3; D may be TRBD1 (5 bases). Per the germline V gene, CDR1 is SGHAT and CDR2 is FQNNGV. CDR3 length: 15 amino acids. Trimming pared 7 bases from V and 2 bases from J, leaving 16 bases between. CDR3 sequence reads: CASTIGAGATDTQYF. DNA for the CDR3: TGTGCCAGCACCATAGGGGCAGGAGCCACAGATACGCAGTATTTT.

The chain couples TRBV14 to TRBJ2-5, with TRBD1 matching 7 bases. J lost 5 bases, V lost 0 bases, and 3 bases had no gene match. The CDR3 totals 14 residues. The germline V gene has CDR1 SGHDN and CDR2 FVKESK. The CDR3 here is CASSQDIQGETQYF. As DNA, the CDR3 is TGTGCCAGCAGCCAAGATATACAGGGGGAGACCCAGTACTTC.

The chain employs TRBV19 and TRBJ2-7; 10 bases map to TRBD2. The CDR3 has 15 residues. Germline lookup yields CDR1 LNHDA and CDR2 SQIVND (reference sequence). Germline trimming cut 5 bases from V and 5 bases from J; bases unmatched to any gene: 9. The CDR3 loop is CASSFTGTSAHEQYF. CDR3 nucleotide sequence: TGTGCCAGTAGTTTCACCGGGACTAGCGCCCACGAGCAGTACTTC.

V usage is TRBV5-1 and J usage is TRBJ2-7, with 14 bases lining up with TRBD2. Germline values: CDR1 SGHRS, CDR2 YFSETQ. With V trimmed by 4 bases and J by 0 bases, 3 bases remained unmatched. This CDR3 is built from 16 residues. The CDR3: CASSGLAGGSSYEQYF. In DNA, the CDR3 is TGCGCCAGCAGCGGACTAGCGGGAGGATCCTCCTACGAGCAGTACTTC.

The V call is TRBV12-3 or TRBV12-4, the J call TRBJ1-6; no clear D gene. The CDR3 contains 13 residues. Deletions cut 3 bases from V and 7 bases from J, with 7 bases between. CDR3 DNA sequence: TGTGCCAGCAGTTTCGACTGGAATTCACCCCTCCACTTT. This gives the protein CASSFDWNSPLHF.

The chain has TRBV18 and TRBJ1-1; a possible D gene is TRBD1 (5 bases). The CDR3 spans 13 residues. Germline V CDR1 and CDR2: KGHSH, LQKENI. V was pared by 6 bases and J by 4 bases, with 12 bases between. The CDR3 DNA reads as TGTGCCAGCTCCCCGTCGGGGGGCACTGAAGCTTTCTTT. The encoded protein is CASSPSGGTEAFF. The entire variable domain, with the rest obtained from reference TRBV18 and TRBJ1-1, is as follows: NAGVMQNPRHLVRRRGQEARLRCSPMKGHSHVYWYRQLPEEGLKFMVYLQKENIIDESGMPKERFSAEFPKEGPSILRIQQVVRGDSAAYFCASSPSGGTEAFFGQGTRLTVV.

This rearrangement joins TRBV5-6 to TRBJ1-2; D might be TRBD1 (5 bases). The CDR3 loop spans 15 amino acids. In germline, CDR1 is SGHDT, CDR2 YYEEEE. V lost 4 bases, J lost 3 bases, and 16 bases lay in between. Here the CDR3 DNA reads TGTGCCAGCAGCCCGCAGGGAATTAATCACTATGGCTACACCTTC. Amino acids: CASSPQGINHYGYTF.

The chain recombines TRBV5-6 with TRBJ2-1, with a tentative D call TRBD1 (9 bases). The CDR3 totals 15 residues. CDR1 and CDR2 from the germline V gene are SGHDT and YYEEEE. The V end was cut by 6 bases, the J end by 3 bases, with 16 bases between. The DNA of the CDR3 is TGTGCCAGCACCCGGGGGGGACAGGGCTACAATGAGCAGTTCTTC. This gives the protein CASTRGGQGYNEQFF. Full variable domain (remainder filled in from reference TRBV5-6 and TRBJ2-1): DAGVTQSPTHLIKTRGQQVTLRCSPKSGHDTVSWYQQALGQGPQFIFQYYEEEERQRGNFPDRFSGHQFPNYSSELNVNALLLGDSALYLCASTRGGQGYNEQFFGPGTRLTVL.

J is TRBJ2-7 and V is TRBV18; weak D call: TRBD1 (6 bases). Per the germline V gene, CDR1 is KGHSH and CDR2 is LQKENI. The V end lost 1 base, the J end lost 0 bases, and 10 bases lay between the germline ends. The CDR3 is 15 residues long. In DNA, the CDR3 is TGTGCCAGCTCACCACAACAGGGCCCCTCCTACGAGCAGTACTTC. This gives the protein CASSPQQGPSYEQYF.

The CDR3 reads CASSFKSGGVSYEQYF. The CDR3 nucleotides read TGTGCCAGCAGTTTTAAGAGTGGGGGCGTCTCCTACGAGCAGTACTTC. The chain combines TRBV27 with TRBJ2-7; weak D call: TRBD1 (6 bases). V dropped 3 bases and J dropped 0 bases, with 15 bases sitting between them. CDR3 length: 16 amino acids. The V gene's germline CDR1 is MNHEY and CDR2 SMNVEV (reference sequence).